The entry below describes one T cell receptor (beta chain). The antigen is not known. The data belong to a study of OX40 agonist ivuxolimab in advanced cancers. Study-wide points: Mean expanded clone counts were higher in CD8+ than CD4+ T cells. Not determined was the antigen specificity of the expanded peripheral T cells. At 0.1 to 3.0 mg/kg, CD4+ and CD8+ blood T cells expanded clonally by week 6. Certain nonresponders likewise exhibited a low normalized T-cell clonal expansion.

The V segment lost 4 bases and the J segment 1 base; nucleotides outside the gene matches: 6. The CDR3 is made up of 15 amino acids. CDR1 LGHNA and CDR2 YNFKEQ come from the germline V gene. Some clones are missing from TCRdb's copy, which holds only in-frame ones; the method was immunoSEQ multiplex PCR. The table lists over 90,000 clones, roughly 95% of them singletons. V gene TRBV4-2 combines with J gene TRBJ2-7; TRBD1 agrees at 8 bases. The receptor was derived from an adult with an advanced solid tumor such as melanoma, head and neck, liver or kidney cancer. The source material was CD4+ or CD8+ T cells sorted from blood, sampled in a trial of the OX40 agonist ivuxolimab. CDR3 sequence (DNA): TGTGCCAGCAGCCGGGGCCGGGACAGGTCCTACGAGCAGTACTTC. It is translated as CASSRGRDRSYEQYF.